The present T cell receptor beta chain was sequenced within a study of CD8+CD57+ T cells in acquired aplastic anemia. Study in general: The mean DNA yield obtained from sorted CD4+ and CD8+ cells came to 3.2 ug.

Comment on this clonotype: Its target is not known.

General study points: Any difference that existed in CD8+ Simpson's diversity between patients and controls was not significant.

Germline V gives CDR1 ENHRY, CDR2 SYGVKD. J lost 7 bases, V lost 11 bases, and 16 bases had no gene match. This CDR3 is built from 15 residues. Only patients with CD8+CD57+ cell expansion on flow cytometry were chosen for sequencing. In all patients, the disease was severe acquired aplastic anemia. No therapy was given to patients before blood sampling. Genomic DNA templated the TCR beta VDJ and CDR3 profiling. Via MiXCR, TCRdb re-called the reads, giving one row per CDR3 protein. The sample yields about 150,000 distinct CDR3 sequences, about 48% seen once. The rearrangement links TRBV10-3 to TRBJ2-7, with 11 bases fitting TRBD2. The specimen sequenced was sorted CD4+, CD8+, or CD8+CD57+ T cells (not recorded which) from PBMCs. The clonotype was recovered from a human donor with aplastic anemia. The CDR3 DNA reads as TGTGCCTCCAAAATGGGGATGACTAGCGGGGAGGAGCAGTACTTC. Its protein product is CASKMGMTSGEEQYF.